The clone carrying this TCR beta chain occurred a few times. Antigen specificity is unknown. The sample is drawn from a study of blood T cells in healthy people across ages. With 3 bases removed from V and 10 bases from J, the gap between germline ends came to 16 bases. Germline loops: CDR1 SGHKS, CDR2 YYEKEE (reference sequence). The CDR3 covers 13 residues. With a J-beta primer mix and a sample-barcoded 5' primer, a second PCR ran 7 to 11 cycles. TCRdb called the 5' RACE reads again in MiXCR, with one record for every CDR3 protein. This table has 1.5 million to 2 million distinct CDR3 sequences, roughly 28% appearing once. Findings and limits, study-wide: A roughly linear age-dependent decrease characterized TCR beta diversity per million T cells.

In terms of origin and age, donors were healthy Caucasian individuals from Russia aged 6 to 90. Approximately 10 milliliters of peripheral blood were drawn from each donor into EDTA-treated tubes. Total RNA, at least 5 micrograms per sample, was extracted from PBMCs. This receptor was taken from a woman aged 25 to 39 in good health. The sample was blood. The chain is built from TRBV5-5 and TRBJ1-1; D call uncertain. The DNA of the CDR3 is TGTGCCAGCAGCTCGCCGACGGGTTGGGTAGCTTTCTTT. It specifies CASSSPTGWVAFF.